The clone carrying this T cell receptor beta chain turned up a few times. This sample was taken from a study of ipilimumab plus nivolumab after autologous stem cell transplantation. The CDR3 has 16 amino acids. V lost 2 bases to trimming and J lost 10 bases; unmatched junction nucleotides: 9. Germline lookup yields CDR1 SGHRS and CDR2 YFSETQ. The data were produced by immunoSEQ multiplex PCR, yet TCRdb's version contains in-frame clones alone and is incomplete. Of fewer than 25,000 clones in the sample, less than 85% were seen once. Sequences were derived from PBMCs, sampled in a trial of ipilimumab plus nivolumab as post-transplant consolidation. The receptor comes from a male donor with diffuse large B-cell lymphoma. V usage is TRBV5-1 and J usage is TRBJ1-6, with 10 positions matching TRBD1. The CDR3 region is CASSFGGQGIWSPLHF. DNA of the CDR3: TGCGCCAGCAGCTTTGGGGGACAGGGGATTTGGTCACCCCTCCACTTT.